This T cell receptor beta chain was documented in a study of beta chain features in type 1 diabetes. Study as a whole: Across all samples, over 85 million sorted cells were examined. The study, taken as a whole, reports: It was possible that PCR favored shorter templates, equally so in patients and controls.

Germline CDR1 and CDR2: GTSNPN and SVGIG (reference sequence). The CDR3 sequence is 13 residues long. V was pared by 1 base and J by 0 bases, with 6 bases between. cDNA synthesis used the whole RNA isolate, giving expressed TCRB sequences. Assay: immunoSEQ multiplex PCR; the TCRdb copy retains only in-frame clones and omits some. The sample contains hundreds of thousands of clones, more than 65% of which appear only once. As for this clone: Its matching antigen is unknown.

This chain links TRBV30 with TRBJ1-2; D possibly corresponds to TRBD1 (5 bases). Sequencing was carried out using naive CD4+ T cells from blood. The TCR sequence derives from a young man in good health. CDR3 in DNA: TGTGCCTGGAGTGAACAGGCTAACTATGGCTACACCTTC. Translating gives CAWSEQANYGYTF.